The sequence of this T cell receptor beta chain was determined in a study of blood T cell repertoires in COVID-19 (dated by TCRdb to the early 2020s). Describing the broader study: The collaborator samples originated in the United States, Italy and Spain and spanned the acute and convalescent phases of COVID-19. Nearly every sample came with metadata listing a de-identified subject ID, COVID-19 status, age in years and sex. The dataset comprised deeply sampled blood TCRbeta repertoires from subjects exposed to, actively infected with, or recovered from COVID-19. The prospective study material was composed of cDNA or gDNA derived from T cells, B-cell-depleted T cells, or PBMCs. The samples were drawn from the first 160 participants of the ongoing ImmuneRACE study and from 950 to 1,500 subjects provided by 6 global collaborators. The repertoires were released in a freely available public database meant as a resource for research on the immune response to SARS-CoV-2. Where available, HLA class I and class II types were obtained from metadata supplied by the sample provider rather than from assay-based typing. Overall study outcomes, separate from this receptor: The amount of clinical and demographic metadata varied by source and participant and was provided uncurated.

The immunoSEQ Assay, a bias-controlled multiplex PCR, was used to amplify TCRbeta CDR3 regions from genomic DNA. The authors' pipeline ran thus. Nucleated cell counts per sample were estimated from amplification of reference gene primers within the assay. To quantify the absolute abundance of each unique TCRbeta CDR3 rearrangement, sequence reads were collapsed and filtered. Productive Simpson clonality was computed per sample as the square root of Simpson's diversity index over productive rearrangements. In its TCRdb copy, this immuneACCESS table keeps in-frame sequences only and misses some clones. Where compared with another copy, unresolved V genes explain less than half of these, and the others have no known cause. D and trimming were read from the DNA, whereas the V and J calls and clone size are those reported in that table. Here the sample has fewer than 250,000 clones; 75% to 85% occur a single time. Over 7.5% of the sample rests with the top ten.

Counted from cysteine to phenylalanine, this CDR3 has 10 amino acids. Only the CDR3 region is kept as DNA, spanning 30 bases read in frame from base 1. The germline V gene supplies CDR1 SNHLY and CDR2 FYNNEI. V is shortened by 4 bases, J by 10 bases, and the region joining them spans 4 bases. Participants in the prospective study were aged roughly 18 to 89 years, lived in 20 to 25 United States geographic areas, and enrolled through a virtual design. In the prospective study, participants were assigned to cohorts based on the clinical history participants reported in a screening survey and a study questionnaire. In the prospective study, mobile phlebotomists collected whole blood, serum and a nasopharyngeal or oropharyngeal swab from each participant. Over a roughly two-month period, participants in the prospective study had the option of providing additional blood draws and questionnaires. Before DNA extraction, blood samples from the prospective study were shipped at room temperature or frozen.

About this clone itself: Its binding antigen is unknown. There are no base qualities to consult, and no much larger clone falls within one base.

Recombination linked TRBV2 to TRBJ2-2; the D gene is unclear. The sample taken for sequencing was PBMCs or T cells enriched from blood (not recorded which). This TCR was sampled from a woman in her 50s with acute COVID-19. The CDR3 amino acid sequence is: CASSALELFF. In nucleotides, the sequence is TGTGCCAGCAGTGCCCTGGAGCTGTTTTTT.